Presented here are 8 T cell receptor beta chains from one specimen sequenced in a study of cytomegalovirus exposure and HLA in healthy donors (dated by TCRdb to 2016 to 2017). The library was generated by the immunoSEQ multiplex PCR assay. The multiplex PCR relied on a mix of 60 forward primers for TCR Vbeta segments and 13 reverse primers for TCR Jbeta segments. Here the immuneACCESS table is served through TCRdb, limited to in-frame sequences with V and J called. Missing clones are a known gap in these copies; in checked studies unresolved V genes cover under half, and the rest lacks a known reason. In all, the sample holds 200,000 to 250,000 clones, and 75% to 90% of those were seen once. The ten largest account for around 1% of the sample. The sample was PBMCs. The source of these receptors is a woman younger than 35 in good health and CMV-seronegative.

The chain is built from TRBV2 and TRBJ2-3; 7 bases are a match to TRBD1. The germline V gene has CDR1 SNHLY and CDR2 FYNNEI. Trimming removed 6 bases from V and 8 bases from J; junction bases left unmatched: 5. This CDR3 is built from 12 residues. CDR3: CASRDDRATQYF. The CDR3 DNA is TGTGCCAGCAGGGATGACAGGGCTACGCAGTATTTT.

The chain couples TRBV5-4 to TRBJ2-2, with unresolved D. The germline gives CDR1 SGHNT, CDR2 YYREEE (reference sequence). Trimming shortened V by 0 bases and J by 6 bases, and 9 bases separated the two germline ends. The CDR3 extends over 14 amino acids. The CDR3 nucleotides read TGTGCCAGCAGCTTGGGTGTCATTTCCGGGGAGCTGTTTTTT. This sequence encodes CASSLGVISGELFF.

The chain links TRBV19 to TRBJ1-4; D gene uncertain. Germline CDR1 and CDR2: LNHDA and SQIVND (reference sequence). V lost 2 bases, J lost 7 bases, and 14 bases lay in between. This CDR3 spans 15 amino acids. The DNA for the CDR3 is TGTGCCAGTAGTATAAGGGCAGAAGGAGGTGAAAAACTGTTTTTT. It encodes CASSIRAEGGEKLFF.

The V and J genes are TRBV6-1 and TRBJ2-7; 15 nucleotides line up with TRBD2. This CDR3 is 15 amino acids long. Germline CDR1 is MNHNS and CDR2 is SASEGT. With 7 bases clipped from V and 2 bases from J, the junction kept 3 bases outside the gene matches. This CDR3 is CASTRTSGGAYEQYF. As DNA, the CDR3 is TGTGCCAGCACTAGGACTAGCGGGGGGGCCTACGAGCAGTACTTC.

The chain employs TRBV7-2 and TRBJ2-7, with 11 nucleotides matching TRBD1. V lost 5 bases to trimming and J lost 2 bases; unmatched junction nucleotides: 5. Germline V lookup: CDR1 SGHTA, CDR2 FQGNSA. The CDR3 has 15 amino acids. CDR3 nucleotide sequence: TGTGCCAGCAGCCCGGGGACAGGGGGGACCTACGAGCAGTACTTC. Translation gives CASSPGTGGTYEQYF.

This clone occurred once. This chain connects TRBV10-3 to TRBJ2-5; 10 bases align to TRBD2. Matching the DNA end better, TRBJ2-7 makes the J call doubtful. This CDR3 is built from 16 residues. From germline, CDR1 is ENHRY and CDR2 SYGVKD. CDR3 sequence: CAISESVASGGYEQYF. CDR3 DNA: TGTGCCATCAGTGAGTCTGTGGCTAGCGGGGGCTACGAGCAGTACTTC.

The V and J genes are TRBV5-6 and TRBJ1-2; D perhaps matches TRBD1 (5 bases). The CDR3 consists of 13 residues. Germline loops: CDR1 SGHDT, CDR2 YYEEEE. Trimming took 1 base from V and 4 from J, leaving 8 bases between them. The CDR3 sequence is CASSLFQGYGYTF. CDR3 sequence (DNA): TGTGCCAGCAGCTTGTTCCAGGGCTATGGCTACACCTTC.

This clone appeared a single time. The rearrangement links TRBV18 to TRBJ2-1; D perhaps matches TRBD2 (6 bases). The CDR3 is 15 amino acids. Germline CDR1 is KGHSH and CDR2 is LQKENI. Trimming pared 4 bases from V and 7 bases from J, leaving 17 bases between. The CDR3: CASSQVAAPGNEQFF. In DNA, the CDR3 is TGTGCCAGCTCACAAGTAGCGGCCCCGGGGAATGAGCAGTTCTTC.